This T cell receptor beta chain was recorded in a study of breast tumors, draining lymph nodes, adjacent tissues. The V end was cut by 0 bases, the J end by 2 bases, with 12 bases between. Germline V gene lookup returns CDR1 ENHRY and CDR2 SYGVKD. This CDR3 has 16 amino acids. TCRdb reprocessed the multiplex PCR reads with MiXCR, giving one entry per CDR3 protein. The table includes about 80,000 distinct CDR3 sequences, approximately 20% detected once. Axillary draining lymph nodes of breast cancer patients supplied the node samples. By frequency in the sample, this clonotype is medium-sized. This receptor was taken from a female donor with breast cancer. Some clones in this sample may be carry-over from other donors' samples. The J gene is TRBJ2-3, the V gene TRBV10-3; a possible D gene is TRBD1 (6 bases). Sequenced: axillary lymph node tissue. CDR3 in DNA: TGTGCCATCAGTGAGTCGGGCCGACAGGACACAGATACGCAGTATTTT. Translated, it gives CAISESGRQDTDTQYF.